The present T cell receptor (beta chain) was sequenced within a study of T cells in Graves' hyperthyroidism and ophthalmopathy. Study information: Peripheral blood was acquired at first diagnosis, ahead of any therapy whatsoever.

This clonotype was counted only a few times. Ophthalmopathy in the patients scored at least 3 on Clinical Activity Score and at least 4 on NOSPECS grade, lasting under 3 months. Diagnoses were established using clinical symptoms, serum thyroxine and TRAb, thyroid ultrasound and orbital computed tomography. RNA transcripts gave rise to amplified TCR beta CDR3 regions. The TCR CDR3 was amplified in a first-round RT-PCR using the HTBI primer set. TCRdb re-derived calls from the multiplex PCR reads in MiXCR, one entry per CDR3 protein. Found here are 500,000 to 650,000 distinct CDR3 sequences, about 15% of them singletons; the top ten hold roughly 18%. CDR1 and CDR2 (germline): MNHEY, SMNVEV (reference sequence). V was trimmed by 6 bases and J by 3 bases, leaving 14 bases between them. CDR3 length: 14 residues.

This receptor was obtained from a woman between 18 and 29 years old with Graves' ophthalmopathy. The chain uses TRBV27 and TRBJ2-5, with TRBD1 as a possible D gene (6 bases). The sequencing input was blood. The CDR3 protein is CASRPHQGKETQYF. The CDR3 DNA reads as TGTGCCAGCAGACCGCATCAGGGGAAAGAGACCCAGTACTTC.